This section outlines one T cell receptor beta chain sequence together with its context. Its target is unknown. This specimen belongs to a study of T cells after yellow fever vaccination. Whole-study findings and limits: Only a small proportion of the clonotypes turned up in both the CD4 and the CD8 compartments, likely arising from convergent recombination. Abundant clonotypes from the bulk population could have been carried over as contaminants into FACS-sorted repertoires.

Via MiXCR, TCRdb re-called the 5' RACE reads, giving one row per CDR3 protein. Of 160,000 or so distinct CDR3 sequences listed, around 7% were seen once; the top ten hold around 2.3%. The J segment lost 3 bases and the V segment lost 2 bases, leaving 6 bases of the junction unmatched. The germline V gene encodes CDR1 SGHTA and CDR2 FQGNSA. The CDR3 totals 16 residues. The V call is TRBV7-2, the J call TRBJ1-5; 8 nucleotides agree with TRBD1. Source: CD4+ T cells sorted from PBMCs, taken roughly 5 days after the first yellow fever vaccination. The receptor was derived from a man aged 18 to 30 who received the YFV17D yellow fever vaccine. CDR3 in DNA: TGTGCCAGCAGCTTATCATCAGGGGGCTACAATCAGCCCCAGCATTTT. It encodes CASSLSSGGYNQPQHF.